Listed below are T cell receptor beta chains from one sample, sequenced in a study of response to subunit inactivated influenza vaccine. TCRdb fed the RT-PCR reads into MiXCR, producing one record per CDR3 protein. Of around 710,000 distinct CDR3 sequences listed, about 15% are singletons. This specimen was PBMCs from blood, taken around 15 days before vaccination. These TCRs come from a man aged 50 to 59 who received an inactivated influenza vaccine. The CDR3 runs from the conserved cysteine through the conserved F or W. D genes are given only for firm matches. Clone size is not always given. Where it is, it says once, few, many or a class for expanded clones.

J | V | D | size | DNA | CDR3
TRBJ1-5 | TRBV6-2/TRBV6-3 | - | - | TGTGCCAGCACCTCCATCAACCCAAGCAATCAGCCCCAGCATTTT | CASTSINPSNQPQHF
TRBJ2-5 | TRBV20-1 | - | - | TGCAGTGCGACGAGGGTAGCCCTGGGGGAGACCCAGTACTTC | CSATRVALGETQYF
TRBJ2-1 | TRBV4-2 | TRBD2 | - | TGTGCCAGCAGCCGAGACCCCGGGACTAGCTCCTACAATGAGCAGTTCTTC | CASSRDPGTSSYNEQFF
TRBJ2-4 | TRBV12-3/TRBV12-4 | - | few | TGTGCCAGCAGTTCCCTTACGGGGGGCCCGATAAGGGGCATTCAGTACTTC | CASSSLTGGPIRGIQYF
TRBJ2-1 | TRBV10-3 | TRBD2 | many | TGTGCCATCAGTGGGACTAGCGGGGCCTACAATGAGCAGTTCTTC | CAISGTSGAYNEQFF
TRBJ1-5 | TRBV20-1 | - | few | TGCAGTGCTGGGGTATCTCGCAATCAGCCCCAGCATTTT | CSAGVSRNQPQHF
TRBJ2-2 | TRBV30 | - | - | TGTGCCTGGAAGCCTATCTGGACACTGAACACCGGGGAGCTGTTTTTT | CAWKPIWTLNTGELFF
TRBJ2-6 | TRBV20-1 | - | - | TGCAGTGCTAGAGCTGGAGGGGCCTCTGGGGCCAACGTCCTGACTTTC | CSARAGGASGANVLTF
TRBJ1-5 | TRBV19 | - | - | TGTGCCAGTAGTTTCAGAGACAATCAGCCCCAGCATTTT | CASSFRDNQPQHF
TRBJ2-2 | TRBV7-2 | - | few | TGTGCCAGCAGCCGCAACGCGTACACCGGGGAGCTGTTTTTT | CASSRNAYTGELFF
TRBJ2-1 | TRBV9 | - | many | TGTGCCAGCAGCGCGCCCAGTGGACTCTCCTACAATGAGCAGTTCTTC | CASSAPSGLSYNEQFF
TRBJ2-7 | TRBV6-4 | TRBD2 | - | TGTGCCAGCAGTGACTCTTGGGGAGATTCTGGGACTAGCGGGAGGAAGGCGGCCTACGAGCAGTACTTC | CASSDSWGDSGTSGRKAAYEQYF
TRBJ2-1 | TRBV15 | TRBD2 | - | TGTGCCACCAGGTCTAGCGGGGTTCACAATGAGCAGTTCTTC | CATRSSGVHNEQFF
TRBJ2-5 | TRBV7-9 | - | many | TGTGCCAGCAGCTTAGTGACAGAAGAGACCCAGTACTTC | CASSLVTEETQYF
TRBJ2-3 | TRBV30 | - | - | TGTGCCTGGAGTGTCCTCGGGGGAAGCGCAGATACGCAGTATTTT | CAWSVLGGSADTQYF
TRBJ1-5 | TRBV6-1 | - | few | TGTGCCAGCAGTGATGTGTTGTGGCAGCCCCAGCATTTT | CASSDVLWQPQHF
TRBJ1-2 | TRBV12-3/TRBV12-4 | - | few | TGTGCCAGCAGTTTAGCGCTGGGCCGCTATGGCTACACCTTC | CASSLALGRYGYTF
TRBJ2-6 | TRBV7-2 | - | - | TGTGCCAGCAGCTTAGACGCATGGGCCAACGTCCTGACTTTC | CASSLDAWANVLTF
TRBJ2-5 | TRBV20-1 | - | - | TGCAGTGCTAGTGACTCGACCCACCAAGAGACCCAGTACTTC | CSASDSTHQETQYF
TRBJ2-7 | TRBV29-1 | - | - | TGCAGCGTTGAAGATTACGAGCGTTCCTACGAGCAGTACTTC | CSVEDYERSYEQYF
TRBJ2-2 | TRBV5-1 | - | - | TGCGCCAGCAGCTTGACTACCCCCCAGGCCACCGGGGAGCTGTTTTTT | CASSLTTPQATGELFF
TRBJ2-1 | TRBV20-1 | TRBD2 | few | TGCAGTGCTAGAAGGGCGGGAGACCTTTACAATGAGCAGTTCTTC | CSARRAGDLYNEQFF
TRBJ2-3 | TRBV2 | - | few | TGTGCCAGCAGTGCAGGTCATACGCAGTATTTT | CASSAGHTQYF
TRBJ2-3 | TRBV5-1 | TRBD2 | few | TGCGCCAGCAGCTTGGGGGCTAGCGGGAGTTCAGATACGCAGTATTTT | CASSLGASGSSDTQYF
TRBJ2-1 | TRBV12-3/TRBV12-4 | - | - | TGTGCCAGCAGTCCCCGCCAGGGATACAATGAGCAGTTCTTC | CASSPRQGYNEQFF
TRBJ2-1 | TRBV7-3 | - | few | TGTGCCAGCAGCTTATGGGGAAAAGGCTACAATGAGCAGTTCTTC | CASSLWGKGYNEQFF
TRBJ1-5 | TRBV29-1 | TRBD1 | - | TGCAGCGTTGAAGAACAGGGGAGACGCAATCAGCCCCAGCATTTT | CSVEEQGRRNQPQHF
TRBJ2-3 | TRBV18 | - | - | TGTGCCAGCTCACCACCGAGTTCGGGGCAGGAAGAGTATTTT | CASSPPSSGQEEYF
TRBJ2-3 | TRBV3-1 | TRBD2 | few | TGTGCCAGCAGCCCGACGACTAGCGGGACGCAGTATTTT | CASSPTTSGTQYF
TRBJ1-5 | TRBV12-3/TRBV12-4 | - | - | TGTGCCAGCAGGAGAACAGCAACGAATAGCAATCAGCCCCAGCATTTT | CASRRTATNSNQPQHF
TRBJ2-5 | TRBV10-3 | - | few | TGTGCCATCGGTATTGAAAATCAAGAGACCCAGTACTTC | CAIGIENQETQYF
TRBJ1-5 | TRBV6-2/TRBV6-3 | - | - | TGTGCCAGCAGTTACGTGGGACAAGATCAGCCCCAGCATTTT | CASSYVGQDQPQHF
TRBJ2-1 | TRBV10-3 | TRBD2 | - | TGTGCCATCAGTGATGGGGGGGGGCAGTTCTTC | CAISDGGGQFF
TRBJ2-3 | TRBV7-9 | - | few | TGTGCCAGCAGCCCTCCAAGGACAGCGCCCAGCACAGATACGCAGTATTTT | CASSPPRTAPSTDTQYF
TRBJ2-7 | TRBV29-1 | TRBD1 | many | TGCAGCGTTGAACTACCGTACTTAGGGACAGAATCCTACGAGCAGTACTTC | CSVELPYLGTESYEQYF
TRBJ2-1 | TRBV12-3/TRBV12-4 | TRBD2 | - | TGTGCCACCCAGGGACTAGGCGCCTACAATGAGCAGTTCTTC | CATQGLGAYNEQFF
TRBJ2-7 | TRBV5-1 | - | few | TGCGCCAGCAGCTTTATCGCAGGGGGGCCCTACGAGCAGTACTTC | CASSFIAGGPYEQYF
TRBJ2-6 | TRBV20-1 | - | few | TGCAGTGCTAGAGATCTGGGCAGGGTGGCTGGGGCCAACGTCCTGACTTTC | CSARDLGRVAGANVLTF
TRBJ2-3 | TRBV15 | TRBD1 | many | TGTGCCACCAGCAGAGAGCCGGGACAGGGTGGAGATACGCAGTATTTT | CATSREPGQGGDTQYF
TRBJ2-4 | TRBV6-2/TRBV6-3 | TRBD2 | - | TGTGCCAGCAGTTACGGATCCCAAAGCGGGAGGACCAAAAACATTCATTACTTC | CASSYGSQSGRTKNIHYF
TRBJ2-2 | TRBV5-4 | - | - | TGTGCCAGCAGCCCCGAGACGGAAAGGGCGAACACCGGGGAGCTGTTTTTT | CASSPETERANTGELFF
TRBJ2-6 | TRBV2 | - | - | TGTGCCAGCAGCAGATCCCGGGACATCTCTGGGGCCAACGTCCTGACTTTC | CASSRSRDISGANVLTF